The T cell receptor (beta chain) under discussion was sequenced for a study of blood T cells in healthy people across ages. Healthy Caucasian individuals from Russia aged roughly 6 to 100 were enrolled as donors. The second PCR ran about 7 to 12 cycles with a sample-barcoded 5' primer and J-beta primers. MiXCR was run by TCRdb on the 5' RACE reads, yielding one entry per CDR3 protein. The table shows about 640,000 distinct CDR3 sequences, with 58% occurring only once. Sequenced input: blood. The sequence derives from a man in his fifties or sixties in good health.

The CDR3 here is CSAIAWGDTQYF. The CDR3, as DNA: TGCAGTGCCATTGCCTGGGGGGATACGCAGTATTTT. This chain connects TRBV20-1 to TRBJ2-3; TRBD1 or TRBD2 may be the D gene (5 bases each). CDR3 length: 12 amino acids. Germline V gives CDR1 DFQATT, CDR2 SNEGSKA (reference sequence). Deletions cut 6 bases from V and 6 bases from J, with 13 bases between.